Shown below are 17 T cell receptor beta chains from a single sample sequenced in a study of glioma-infiltrating T cells after dendritic cell vaccination. TCRdb's table, derived via immunoSEQ multiplex PCR, lists solely in-frame clones and lacks some. The data contain tens of thousands of clones, roughly 85% of them seen just once; the ten biggest clones take up 8.5%. Time point noted: after dendritic cell vaccination, including at tumor progression/relapse. The material sequenced was blood, taken after dendritic cell vaccination. Source of these receptors: a human donor with glioblastoma.

The chain employs TRBV28 and TRBJ2-7; no clear D gene. Trimming removed 5 bases from V and 6 bases from J, with 14 bases in between. The germline CDR1 and CDR2 sequences are MDHEN and SYDVKM. This CDR3 is 13 amino acids long. The CDR3 bases are TGTGCCAGCAGTAGACCAACTCCAGGCGAGCAGTACTTC. Protein product: CASSRPTPGEQYF.

Here the CDR3 reads CASSRGGYNEQFF. The CDR3 nucleotides read TGCGCCAGCAGCCGGGGGGGCTACAATGAGCAGTTCTTC. The chain employs TRBV4-3 and TRBJ2-1, with TRBD2 identical over 7 bases. Germline V gene data show CDR1 as LGHNA and CDR2 as YSLEER. The CDR3 contains 13 residues. Germline trimming cut 4 bases from V and 3 bases from J; bases unmatched to any gene: 0.

The table lists this clone with a few counts. CDR3 in DNA: TGTGCCAGCAGCCCGTGGACTAGCGGGAGGGTTAGCTCCTACAATGAGCAGTTCTTC. Residues: CASSPWTSGRVSSYNEQFF. The chain is built from TRBV7-6 and TRBJ2-1, with 15 bases fitting TRBD2. V shed 5 bases and J 0 bases; nucleotides not matched to a gene: 8. Germline V gives CDR1 SGHVS, CDR2 FNYEAQ. This CDR3 region has 19 residues.

This chain joins TRBV6-1 and TRBJ2-7; TRBD1 matches at 9 bases. Germline lookup yields CDR1 MNHNS and CDR2 SASEGT. The CDR3 has 14 residues. V was clipped by 1 base and J by 5 bases; unmatched bases: 3. The CDR3 reads CASSEVQGAHEQYF. For the CDR3, the DNA is TGTGCCAGCAGTGAAGTACAGGGGGCCCACGAGCAGTACTTC.

The chain employs TRBV4-3 and TRBJ1-1, with 7 positions matching TRBD1. Germline lookup yields CDR1 LGHNA and CDR2 YSLEER. Germline trimming cut 1 base from V and 1 base from J; bases unmatched to any gene: 6. This CDR3 spans 16 amino acids. The CDR3: CASSQARDRPNTEAFF. The CDR3 DNA follows: TGCGCCAGCAGCCAAGCTAGGGACAGACCGAACACTGAAGCTTTCTTT.

This clone was counted a single time. The chain uses TRBV2 and TRBJ1-1; 7 nucleotides align to TRBD1. Germline assignment: CDR1 SNHLY and CDR2 FYNNEI. J gave up 7 bases and V 4 bases, and 12 bases lay outside the gene matches. This CDR3 contains 15 residues. DNA for the CDR3: TGTGCCAGCAGTGCCACGTCCTTGGACAGGATTGAAGCTTTCTTT. Its translation is CASSATSLDRIEAFF.

CDR3 DNA sequence: TGTGCCGTAGGACAGGGTGGCACAGATACGCAGTATTTT. This encodes CAVGQGGTDTQYF. The V and J genes are TRBV19 and TRBJ2-3; TRBD1 matches 8 bases. The CDR3 contains 13 residues. Germline V gene data show CDR1 as LNHDA and CDR2 as SQIVND (reference sequence). The trim removed 11 bases at V and 1 base at J, leaving 5 bases unmatched.

This clone was seen only a few times. The V and J genes are TRBV29-1 and TRBJ2-3, with 10 bases that match TRBD2. Per germline, CDR1 SQVTM and CDR2 ANQGSEA. V was pared by 4 bases and J by 2 bases, with 3 bases of the junction left unmatched. The CDR3 runs to 14 residues. CDR3 sequence (DNA): TGCAGCGTTGGACTAGCGGGCAACACAGATACGCAGTATTTT. This codes for CSVGLAGNTDTQYF.

This rearrangement joins TRBV2 to TRBJ2-5; D remains ambiguous. Germline V gives CDR1 SNHLY, CDR2 FYNNEI. The CDR3 length is 11 residues. Trimming took 4 bases from V and 5 from J, leaving 5 bases between them. CDR3 protein: CASSVGETQYF. CDR3 coding DNA: TGTGCCAGCAGTGTGGGCGAGACCCAGTACTTC. Using reference TRBV2 and TRBJ2-5 for the parts outside the CDR3, the full variable domain is EPEVTQTPSHQVTQMGQEVILRCVPISNHLYFYWYRQILGQKVEFLVSFYNNEISEKSEIFDDQFSVERPDGSNFTLKIRSTKLEDSAMYFCASSVGETQYFGPGTRLLVL.

This clone has a handful of counts. The rearrangement joins TRBV6-4 to TRBJ1-1; D not resolved. Germline CDR1 reads MRHNA; CDR2 reads SNTAGT. This CDR3 has 13 amino acids. V dropped 0 bases and J dropped 7 bases, with 9 bases sitting between them. The CDR3 loop reads CASSDSDRGEAFF. The CDR3 region has the DNA TGTGCCAGCAGTGACTCGGACCGGGGTGAAGCTTTCTTT.

The chain couples TRBV5-6 to TRBJ2-7; 8 bases fit TRBD1. Germline assignment: CDR1 SGHDT and CDR2 YYEEEE. The CDR3 runs 17 residues. V was clipped by 4 bases and J by 0 bases; unmatched bases: 12. CDR3 bases: TGTGCCAGCAGCACAACCAGGGGGCCCATATACTCCTACGAGCAGTACTTC. Encoded protein: CASSTTRGPIYSYEQYF.

The chain employs TRBV13 and TRBJ2-7; 9 bases agree with TRBD2. Per germline, CDR1 PRHDT and CDR2 FYEKMQ (reference sequence). Trimming cost V 5 bases and J 0 bases; bases outside gene matches: 11. The CDR3 loop spans 17 amino acids. The CDR3: CASSPPASGDNSYEQYF. The CDR3 DNA reads TGTGCCAGCAGCCCTCCGGCTAGCGGGGACAACTCCTACGAGCAGTACTTC. Together with reference TRBV13 and TRBJ2-7, the CDR3 gives the full variable domain: AAGVIQSPRHLIKEKRETATLKCYPIPRHDTVYWYQQGPGQDPQFLISFYEKMQSDKGSIPDRFSAQQFSDYHSELNMSSLELGDSALYFCASSPPASGDNSYEQYFGPGTRLTVT.

This clone was recorded many times. This chain links TRBV6-5 with TRBJ1-2, with 7 bases that match TRBD1. The J segment lost 4 bases and the V segment lost 4 bases, leaving 9 bases of the junction unmatched. CDR1 MNHEY and CDR2 SVGAGI come from the germline V gene. The CDR3 is 15 residues long. The CDR3 sequence: CASSLQTGTIYGYTF. Written as DNA, the CDR3 is TGTGCCAGCAGTTTGCAGACAGGGACAATCTATGGCTACACCTTC.

The chain has TRBV27 and TRBJ1-4, with 8 bases lining up with TRBD1. The V segment lost 0 bases and the J segment 7 bases; nucleotides outside the gene matches: 4. The CDR3 runs to 15 residues. Germline CDR1 reads MNHEY; CDR2 reads SMNVEV (reference sequence). CDR3 sequence reads: CASSLSLDRVEKLFF. CDR3 bases: TGTGCCAGCAGTTTATCGTTGGACAGGGTTGAAAAACTGTTTTTT. Variable domain in full (rest from reference TRBV27 and TRBJ1-4): EAQVTQNPRYLITVTGKKLTVTCSQNMNHEYMSWYRQDPGLGLRQIYYSMNVEVTDKGDVPEGYKVSRKEKRNFPLILESPSPNQTSLYFCASSLSLDRVEKLFFGSGTQLSVL.

This chain joins TRBV29-1 and TRBJ2-1; D may be TRBD1 (6 bases). The length of the CDR3 is 12 residues. The V gene's germline CDR1 is SQVTM and CDR2 ANQGSEA. Trimming stripped 4 bases from V and 8 bases from J, with 12 bases between. CDR3 in amino acids: CSVVLSGDEQFF. The CDR3 DNA is TGCAGCGTTGTATTGTCAGGGGATGAGCAGTTCTTC.

This clone has just a few counts. The V gene is TRBV6-5, the J gene TRBJ2-5, with 10 bases identical to TRBD2. The CDR3 runs 16 residues. Germline V gives CDR1 MNHEY, CDR2 SVGAGI. With 2 bases clipped from V and 3 bases from J, the junction kept 6 bases outside the gene matches. CDR3 sequence: CASSYPKREGEETQYF. The CDR3 DNA reads as TGTGCCAGCAGTTACCCCAAGCGGGAGGGCGAAGAGACCCAGTACTTC.

This clone was recorded only once. V usage is TRBV6-5 and J usage is TRBJ1-3, with D unclear. The germline CDR1 and CDR2 sequences are MNHEY and SVGAGI. The CDR3 is 13 amino acids. Trimming removed 4 bases at V and 0 bases at J, with 4 bases between. The CDR3 DNA is TGTGCCAGCAGTTTTCTCTCTGGAAACACCATATATTTT. Translating it yields CASSFLSGNTIYF.